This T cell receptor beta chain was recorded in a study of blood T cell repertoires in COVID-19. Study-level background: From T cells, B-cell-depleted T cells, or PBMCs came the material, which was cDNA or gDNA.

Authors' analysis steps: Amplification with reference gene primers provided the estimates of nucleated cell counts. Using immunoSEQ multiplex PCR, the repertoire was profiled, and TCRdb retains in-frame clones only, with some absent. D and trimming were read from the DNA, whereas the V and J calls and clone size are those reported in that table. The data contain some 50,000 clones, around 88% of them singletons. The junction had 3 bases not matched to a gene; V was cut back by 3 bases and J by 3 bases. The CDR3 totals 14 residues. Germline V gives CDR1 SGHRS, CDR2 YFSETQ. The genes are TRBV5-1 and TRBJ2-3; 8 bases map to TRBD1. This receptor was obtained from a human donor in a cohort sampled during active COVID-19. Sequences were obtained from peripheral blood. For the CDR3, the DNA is TGCGCCAGCAGCTCCAGGACAGGGACAGATACGCAGTATTTT. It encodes CASSSRTGTDTQYF.